This T cell receptor (beta chain) was sequenced during a study of T-cell memory formation after mild COVID-19. After 5'RACE with constant-segment primers, TCR alpha and TCR beta cDNA libraries carrying sample barcodes and UMIs were obtained. TCRdb called the 5' RACE reads again in MiXCR, with one record for every CDR3 protein. The sample has some 160,000 distinct CDR3 sequences; 30% to 35% are singletons. The V gene lost 2 bases and the J gene lost 0 bases, with 14 bases spanning the gap. Germline assignment: CDR1 SGHVS and CDR2 FNYEAQ. The CDR3 has 17 residues. This clonotype turned up a few times. The receptor's source is an adult woman who had mild COVID-19 (a few samples of this study predate the infection). Cell type and time point are not known. Sequenced: PBMCs or a T cell subset sorted from them (not recorded which). The chain couples TRBV7-6 to TRBJ1-5, with D hard to call. The CDR3 here is CASSLSQPGFSNQPQHF. The CDR3 coding sequence is TGTGCCAGCAGCTTATCACAACCAGGATTTAGCAATCAGCCCCAGCATTTT.